This T cell receptor beta chain was recorded in a study of T cell clones after liver transplantation. This clone appeared a single time. Clones were read by immunoSEQ multiplex PCR, and TCRdb kept only the in-frame ones, dropping some. The table includes around 100,000 clones, approximately 79% detected once. Unmatched junction bases numbered 15, after V lost 6 bases and J lost 3 bases. The V gene's germline CDR1 is MDHEN and CDR2 SYDVKM. The CDR3 runs to 17 residues. The input for sequencing was CD4+ T cells from blood, taken around 44 months after liver transplant. The chain links TRBV28 to TRBJ2-7, with TRBD2 matching 9 bases. This clonotype was sampled from a human patient who received a liver transplant. Some T cells may originate from the graft donor. CDR3 nucleotides: TGTGCCAGCAGCAGCGTGGGTGGGTCTAGCGGGATCTACGAGCAGTACTTC. Amino acids: CASSSVGGSSGIYEQYF.